The 2 T cell receptor beta chains given below trace back to one sample, sequenced in a study of blood T cells in healthy people across ages. Primers used in a second PCR of about 6 to 12 cycles were a sample-barcoded 5' primer and a J-beta primer mix. TCRdb called the 5' RACE reads again in MiXCR, with one record for every CDR3 protein. In the table there are roughly 830,000 distinct CDR3 sequences, approximately 59% of which are singletons. The sample consisted of blood. These TCRs come from a man under 40 in good health.

The chain carries TRBV24-1 and TRBJ2-3, with 10 bases matching TRBD2. V was pared by 9 bases and J by 3 bases, with 8 bases of the junction left unmatched. The CDR3 consists of 15 residues. Germline lookup yields CDR1 KGHDR and CDR2 SFDVKD. The CDR3 DNA follows: TGTGCCACCGGTGTCGTTAGCGGGGGGACAGATACGCAGTATTTT. Translation: CATGVVSGGTDTQYF.

The gene calls are TRBV24-1 and TRBJ2-7; D not certain. The CDR3 consists of 9 residues. Deletions cut 10 bases from V and 6 bases from J, with 6 bases between. CDR1 KGHDR and CDR2 SFDVKD come from the germline V gene. As DNA, the CDR3 is TGTGCCACGATAGTCGAGCAGTACTTC. Its translation is CATIVEQYF.